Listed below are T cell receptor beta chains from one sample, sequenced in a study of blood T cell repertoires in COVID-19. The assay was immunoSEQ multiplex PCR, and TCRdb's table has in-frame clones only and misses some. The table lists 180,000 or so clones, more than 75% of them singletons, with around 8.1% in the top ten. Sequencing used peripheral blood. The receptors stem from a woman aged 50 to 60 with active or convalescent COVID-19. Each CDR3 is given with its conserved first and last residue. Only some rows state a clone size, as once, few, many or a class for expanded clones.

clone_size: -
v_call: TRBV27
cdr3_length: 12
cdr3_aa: CASRVGADTQYF

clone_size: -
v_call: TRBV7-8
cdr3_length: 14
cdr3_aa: CASSLGQGNGELFF

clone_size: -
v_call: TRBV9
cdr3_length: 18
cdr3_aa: CASSVGLAGGPRNNEQFF

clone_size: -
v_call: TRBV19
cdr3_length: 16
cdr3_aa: CASSMIRQGPNTEAFF

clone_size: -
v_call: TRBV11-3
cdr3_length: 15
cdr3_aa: CASSFGGSSYNEQFF

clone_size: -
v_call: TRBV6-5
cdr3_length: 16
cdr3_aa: CASSYSRQGSTDTQYF

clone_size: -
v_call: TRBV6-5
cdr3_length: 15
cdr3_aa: CATGTGGAGSYGYTF

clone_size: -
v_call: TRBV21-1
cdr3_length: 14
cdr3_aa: CASSRNRGHTEAFF

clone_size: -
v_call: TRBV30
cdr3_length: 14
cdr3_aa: CAWSVVRGSQPQHF

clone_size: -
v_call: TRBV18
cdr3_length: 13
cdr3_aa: CASSSGQGNGYTF

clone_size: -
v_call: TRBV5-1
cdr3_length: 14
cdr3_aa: CASSYQAGQETQYF

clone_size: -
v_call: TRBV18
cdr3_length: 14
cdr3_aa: CASSPSGQRETQYF

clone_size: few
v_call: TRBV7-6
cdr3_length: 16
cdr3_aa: CASSSLRGETKYGYTF

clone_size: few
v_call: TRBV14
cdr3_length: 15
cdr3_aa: CASSPDRFGTDTQYF

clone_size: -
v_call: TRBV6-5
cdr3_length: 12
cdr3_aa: CASSLDPYGYTF

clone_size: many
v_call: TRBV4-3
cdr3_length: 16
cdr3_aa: CASSQDLPGPGNTIYF

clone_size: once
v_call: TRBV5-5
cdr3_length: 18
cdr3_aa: CASSLKLTGESWSGELFF

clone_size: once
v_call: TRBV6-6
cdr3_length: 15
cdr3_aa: CASSNRGTEGYGYTF

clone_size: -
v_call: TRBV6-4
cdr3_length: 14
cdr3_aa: CASSVSSGNTEAFF

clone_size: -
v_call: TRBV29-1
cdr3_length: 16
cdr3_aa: CSVEGLAGKGSYEQYF

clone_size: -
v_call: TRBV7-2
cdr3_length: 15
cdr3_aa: CASSLRTSGYNEQFF

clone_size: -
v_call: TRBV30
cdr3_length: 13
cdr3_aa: CAWSVNPLTEAFF

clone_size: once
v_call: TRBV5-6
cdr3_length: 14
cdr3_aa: CASSSRPGSDTQYF

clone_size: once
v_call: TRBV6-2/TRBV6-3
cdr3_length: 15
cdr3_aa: CASSSLQGGKRGYTF

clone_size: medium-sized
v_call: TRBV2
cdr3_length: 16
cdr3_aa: CASSETHGGVGNEQFF

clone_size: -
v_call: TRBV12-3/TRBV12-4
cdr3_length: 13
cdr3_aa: CASSLSRGTEAFF

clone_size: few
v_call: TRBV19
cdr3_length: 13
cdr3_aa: CAISGGDGDGYTF

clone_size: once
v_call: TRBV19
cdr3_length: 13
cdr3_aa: CASSGGRQETQYF

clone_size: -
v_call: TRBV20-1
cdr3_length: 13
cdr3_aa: CSASVEQGAPLHF

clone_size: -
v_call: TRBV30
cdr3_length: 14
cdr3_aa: CACFSRAGGEKLFF

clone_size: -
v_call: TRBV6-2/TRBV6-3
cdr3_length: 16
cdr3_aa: CASSYRRTTEFYEQYF

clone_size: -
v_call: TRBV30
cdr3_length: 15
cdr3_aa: CAWSDIRDRHNEQFF

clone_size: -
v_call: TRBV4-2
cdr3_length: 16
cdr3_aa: CASSQTDRATNEKLFF

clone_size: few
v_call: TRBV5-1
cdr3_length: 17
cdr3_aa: CASSVQDRGRWYTEAFF

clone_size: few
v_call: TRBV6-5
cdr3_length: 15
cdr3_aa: CASRARTGTNTEAFF

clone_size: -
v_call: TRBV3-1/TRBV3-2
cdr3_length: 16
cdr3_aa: CASSQDNGRVFSEQYF

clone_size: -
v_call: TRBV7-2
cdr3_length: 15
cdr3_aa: CASSQRHVLGSPLHF

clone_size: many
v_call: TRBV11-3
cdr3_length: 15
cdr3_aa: CASSFGGSSYNEQFF

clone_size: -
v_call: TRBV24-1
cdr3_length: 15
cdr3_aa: CATSDPGQGSYGYTF

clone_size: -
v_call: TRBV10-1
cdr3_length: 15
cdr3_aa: CASRDRGPRGQPQHF

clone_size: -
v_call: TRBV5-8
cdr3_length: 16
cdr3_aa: CASSFYRGQVSYEQYF

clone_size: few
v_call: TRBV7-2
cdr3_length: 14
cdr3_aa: CASSPRTGNYGYTF

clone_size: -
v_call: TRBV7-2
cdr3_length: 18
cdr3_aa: CASSGPMGGLAGGETQYF

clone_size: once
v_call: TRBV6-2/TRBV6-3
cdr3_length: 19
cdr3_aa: CASSPLGPASGGVTDTQYF